The 24 T cell receptor beta chains listed next were all sequenced from one sample in a study of blood T cells in healthy people across ages. Using a J-beta primer mix together with a sample-barcoded 5' primer, a second PCR was run for about 7 to 12 cycles. TCRdb used MiXCR to reprocess the 5' RACE reads, holding one entry per CDR3 protein. The sample has almost 550,000 distinct CDR3 sequences; around 24% are singletons. This same sample was also taken into another study, of T cells of mothers and their children.

Material: blood. The receptor source for this set is a boy aged 5-17 years in good health.

This clonotype was seen more than once but under ten times. The genes are TRBV20-1 and TRBJ2-5, with a tentative D call TRBD1 (5 bases). With 6 bases removed from V and 0 bases from J, the gap between germline ends came to 17 bases. There are 15 residues in the CDR3. CDR1 is DFQATT, CDR2 SNEGSKA, per germline (reference sequence). The DNA for the CDR3 is TGCAGTGCCACTGGGGCAGATAAGTACCAAGAGACCCAGTACTTC. Amino acids: CSATGADKYQETQYF.

This clonotype was recorded a few times. The rearrangement uses TRBV21-1 and TRBJ2-5; the table's D call, TRBD1, has no DNA check behind it. TRBV21-1 is noted as a pseudogene. The CDR3 runs to 16 residues. The CDR3 is CASSKSKGQDQETQYF. The CDR3 region has the DNA TGTGCCAGCAGCAAATCCAAGGGACAGGATCAAGAGACCCAGTACTTC.

The chain uses TRBV9 and TRBJ2-1; TRBD2 is a possible D gene (7 bases). The germline V gene encodes CDR1 SGDLS and CDR2 YYNGEE. V lost 0 bases, J lost 8 bases, and 18 bases lay in between. This CDR3 is 16 amino acids long. CDR3 in amino acids: CASSVDPGGASHEQFF. CDR3 in DNA: TGTGCCAGCAGCGTAGATCCGGGGGGCGCTTCCCATGAGCAGTTCTTC.

This clonotype was counted a few times. The chain combines TRBV24-1 with TRBJ2-5; 11 nucleotides align to TRBD1. The ends lost 4 bases at V and 4 bases at J; junction bases unmatched: 4. The CDR3 runs to 15 residues. In germline, CDR1 is KGHDR, CDR2 SFDVKD. The CDR3 nucleotides are TGTGCCACCAGTGACCCCGGGACAGGGGGAGAGACCCAGTACTTC. It codes for CATSDPGTGGETQYF.

In its sample, this clonotype was seen many times. J is TRBJ1-2 and V is TRBV29-1, with a possible D match to TRBD1 (6 bases). Germline values: CDR1 SQVTM, CDR2 ANQGSEA. The CDR3 runs to 11 residues. Trimming stripped 4 bases from V and 8 bases from J, with 11 bases between. In DNA, the CDR3 is TGCAGCGTTGGGCAGGGGAGCGGCTACACCTTC. Protein: CSVGQGSGYTF.

This clonotype was seen more than once but under ten times. This chain connects TRBV20-1 to TRBJ1-4; 9 nucleotides align to TRBD1. Germline V lookup: CDR1 DFQATT, CDR2 SNEGSKA (reference sequence). V was pared by 4 bases and J by 8 bases, with 8 bases of the junction left unmatched. The CDR3 totals 14 residues. The CDR3 coding sequence is TGCAGTGCTACTAGGACAGGGGAAGGAGAAAAACTGTTTTTT. It specifies CSATRTGEGEKLFF.

For the CDR3, the DNA is TGTGCCAGCAGCGTAGAAGCTGGGGGTAACTATGGCTACACCTTC. Translated: CASSVEAGGNYGYTF. The chain is built from TRBV9 and TRBJ1-2; D perhaps matches TRBD1 (5 bases). CDR3 length: 15 residues. Germline V CDR1 and CDR2: SGDLS, YYNGEE. Between the trimmed V and J ends, which lost 0 bases and 1 base, there was a span of 10 bases.

V is TRBV4-1 and J is TRBJ1-1, with a weak D call TRBD1 (5 bases). V lost 0 bases and J 11 bases, leaving 28 bases between the germline ends. CDR1 and CDR2 from the germline V gene are MGHRA and YSYEKL. This CDR3 has 18 residues. CDR3 nucleotides: TGCGCCAGCAGCCAAGAGGCAGGTCAGGGATGGTTAGCGTTTAGGGCTTTCTTT. The encoded protein is CASSQEAGQGWLAFRAFF.

The table lists this clonotype with a count of one. The rearrangement links TRBV7-6 to TRBJ1-1; 9 nucleotides line up with TRBD1. Germline V lookup: CDR1 SGHVS, CDR2 FNYEAQ. The CDR3 consists of 15 residues. V lost 2 bases and J lost 3; bases outside the gene matches: 4. CDR3 in amino acids: CASSLIRTGDTEAFF. As DNA, the CDR3 is TGTGCCAGCAGCTTAATTAGGACAGGGGACACTGAAGCTTTCTTT.

This chain joins TRBV29-1 and TRBJ2-7; 7 bases align to TRBD1. The CDR3 contains 12 residues. Looked up from germline, CDR1 is SQVTM and CDR2 is ANQGSEA. Losses at the gene ends were 8 bases for V and 5 bases for J; bases not matched to a gene: 9. The CDR3 loop is CSPSTGPHEQYF. In DNA form, the CDR3 reads TGCAGCCCATCGACAGGGCCCCACGAGCAGTACTTC.

This clonotype was found a few times. The chain has TRBV5-6 and TRBJ1-2; possibly TRBD1 for D (6 bases). V lost 0 bases, J lost 4 bases, and 16 bases lay in between. There are 16 residues in the CDR3. Germline loops: CDR1 SGHDT, CDR2 YYEEEE. CDR3 sequence reads: CASSLAEGGQLYGYTF. The CDR3 nucleotides read TGTGCCAGCAGCTTGGCCGAGGGGGGGCAACTCTATGGCTACACCTTC.

This clonotype was detected a few times. The J gene is TRBJ2-5, the V gene TRBV5-1, with 8 bases lining up with TRBD2. The CDR3 sequence is 16 residues long. Per the germline V gene, CDR1 is SGHRS and CDR2 is YFSETQ. Trimming at V came to 0 bases and at J to 4 bases, leaving 8 bases not matched to a gene. The CDR3 protein is CASSLGVGGASETQYF. The DNA for the CDR3 is TGCGCCAGCAGCTTGGGGGTCGGGGGGGCCTCAGAGACCCAGTACTTC.

The J gene is TRBJ2-5, the V gene TRBV4-1; perhaps TRBD1 as D (6 bases). The end of the DNA is better explained by TRBJ2-1, so the J call may be wrong. Germline V gene data show CDR1 as MGHRA and CDR2 as YSYEKL. The CDR3 sequence is 18 residues long. CDR3 sequence (DNA): TGCGCCAGCAGCCAAGATCTCGGGTTCGGCACAGGGAGCGATGAGCAGTTCTTC. It is translated as CASSQDLGFGTGSDEQFF.

Points on this clonotype: Mismatch with germline at one junction end may stem from a read error. For the CDR3, the DNA is TGTGCCAGCAGGTACTCCGCAGGTAATGAGCAGTTCTTC. It specifies CASRYSAGNEQFF. The chain combines TRBV6-6 with TRBJ2-1; D not resolved. CDR3 length: 13 residues. Germline assignment: CDR1 MNHNY and CDR2 SVGAGI (reference sequence).

V usage is TRBV5-1 and J usage is TRBJ2-4; D is perhaps TRBD2 (6 bases). The CDR3 is 14 amino acids. Trimming stripped 4 bases from V and 7 bases from J, with 15 bases between. CDR1 is SGHRS and CDR2 is YFSETQ in the germline V gene. DNA of the CDR3: TGCGCCAGCAGCACGGAGGGGATCTGGAACATTCAGTACTTC. As protein: CASSTEGIWNIQYF.

The chain employs TRBV20-1 and TRBJ2-3; weak D call: TRBD2 (7 bases). Trimming left V 3 bases short and J 2 bases short, with 18 bases between. The CDR3 length is 16 residues. The germline gives CDR1 DFQATT, CDR2 SNEGSKA (reference sequence). The CDR3 loop is CSASGGQRGPTDTQYF. CDR3 in DNA: TGCAGTGCTAGCGGGGGGCAGCGGGGCCCCACAGATACGCAGTATTTT.

V usage is TRBV6-2 or TRBV6-3 and J usage is TRBJ2-1; 7 bases are a match to TRBD2. From germline, CDR1 is MNHEY and CDR2 SVGEGT. The CDR3 totals 16 residues. J gave up 7 bases and V 5 bases, and 14 bases lay outside the gene matches. The CDR3 nucleotides read TGTGCCAGCAGTGGCGGTCGTGGGGAGGGCCGAAATGAGCAGTTCTTC. This codes for CASSGGRGEGRNEQFF.

This clonotype has only a few counts. The J gene is TRBJ2-7, the V gene TRBV20-1; 12 bases line up with TRBD2. Germline V gives CDR1 DFQATT, CDR2 SNEGSKA (reference sequence). The CDR3 is 14 amino acids. Trimming at V came to 6 bases and at J to 2 bases, leaving 5 bases not matched to a gene. The CDR3 region has the DNA TGCAGTGCGAGCCGACTAGCGGGGGCCTACGAGCAGTACTTC. Its protein product is CSASRLAGAYEQYF.

The genes are TRBV20-1 and TRBJ2-1; weak D call: TRBD2 (5 bases). The germline CDR1 and CDR2 sequences are DFQATT and SNEGSKA (reference sequence). The V gene lost 5 bases and the J gene lost 6 bases, with 5 bases spanning the gap. This CDR3 comprises 10 residues. The DNA of the CDR3 is TGCAGTGCTGAGGGCAATGAGCAGTTCTTC. Amino acids: CSAEGNEQFF.

This clonotype was counted only a few times. The V and J genes are TRBV28 and TRBJ1-4; D is perhaps TRBD1 (5 bases). The CDR3 loop spans 13 amino acids. Per the germline V gene, CDR1 is MDHEN and CDR2 is SYDVKM. V shed 5 bases and J shed 14 bases, with 18 bases lying between them. The DNA for the CDR3 is TGTGCCAGCAGTCGAGACAGCCGCGTTAGGCTGTTTTTT. This gives the protein CASSRDSRVRLFF.

This clonotype was counted a few times. The gene calls are TRBV3-1 and TRBJ2-6; TRBD1 matches 11 bases. CDR1 is LGHDT and CDR2 is YNNKEL in the germline V gene (reference sequence). The ends lost 4 bases at V and 1 base at J; junction bases unmatched: 6. The CDR3 loop spans 18 amino acids. CDR3 nucleotides: TGTGCCAGCAGCCCAAGGACAGGGGGCGGTTCTGGGGCCAACGTCCTGACTTTC. It encodes CASSPRTGGGSGANVLTF. Based on the CDR3 plus reference TRBV3-1 and TRBJ2-6, the full variable domain is DTAVSQTPKYLVTQMGNDKSIKCEQNLGHDTMYWYKQDSKKFLKIMFSYNNKELIINETVPNRFSPKSPDKAHLNLHINSLELGDSAVYFCASSPRTGGGSGANVLTFGAGSRLTVL.

This clonotype was counted ten times or more. The chain carries TRBV7-8 and TRBJ1-1; possibly TRBD1 for D (6 bases). V was cut by 6 bases and J by 0 bases, with 11 bases left in between. The CDR3 runs to 14 residues. The germline gives CDR1 SGHVS, CDR2 FQNEAQ. CDR3 residues: CASSSRGMNTEAFF. The CDR3 DNA reads TGTGCCAGCAGTTCCAGGGGTATGAACACTGAAGCTTTCTTT.

This clonotype has only a few counts. The chain uses TRBV15 and TRBJ2-2; the match to TRBD1 covers 7 bases. Losses at the gene ends were 3 bases for V and 5 bases for J; bases not matched to a gene: 6. This CDR3 has 15 residues. From germline, CDR1 is LNHNV and CDR2 YYDKDF (reference sequence). The CDR3 protein is CATSSGDRKTGELFF. The CDR3 DNA reads TGTGCCACCAGCAGCGGGGACAGAAAAACCGGGGAGCTGTTTTTT.

This clonotype was counted only a few times. The chain has TRBV12-3 or TRBV12-4 and TRBJ1-1, with D unclear. This CDR3 is 15 amino acids long. Trimming left V 2 bases short and J 4 bases short, with 14 bases between. CDR3 in amino acids: CASSLSREGLTEAFF. CDR3 coding DNA: TGTGCCAGCAGTTTAAGTAGGGAAGGGCTCACTGAAGCTTTCTTT.